A single sample gave rise to the 15 T cell receptor beta chains below, sequenced in a study of CD8+ T cells in alopecia areata. Treatment given: oral pan-JAK inhibitor, 5-10 mg twice daily. RNA extraction was followed by reverse transcription into cDNA, which acted as the sequencing template. Here immunoSEQ multiplex PCR was the method, and the copy in TCRdb shows in-frame clones only, minus some. The sample holds roughly 200,000 clones, under 60% seen once. The sequenced sample was CD8+ T cells sorted from blood, obtained at week 24, from a patient treated with tofacitinib. The receptors here all came from a human donor with alopecia areata.

The chain couples TRBV2 to TRBJ2-2; D tentatively reads TRBD1 or TRBD2 (6 bases each). Germline V gives CDR1 SNHLY, CDR2 FYNNEI. The CDR3 is 15 amino acids. Trimming left V 3 bases short and J 1 base short, with 9 bases between. The CDR3 region is CASSDGGKNTGELFF. CDR3 nucleotides: TGTGCCAGCAGTGACGGGGGCAAGAACACCGGGGAGCTGTTTTTT.

This clone was recorded a few times. The chain couples TRBV5-1 to TRBJ1-1; D is possibly TRBD1 (6 bases). The V gene lost 4 bases and the J gene lost 7 bases, with 14 bases spanning the gap. The CDR3 covers 13 residues. Per germline, CDR1 SGHRS and CDR2 YFSETQ. The chain's CDR3 is CASSRRGRSEAFF. The CDR3 DNA sequence: TGCGCCAGCAGCCGCAGGGGCAGGAGTGAAGCTTTCTTT.

This clone showed up just once. This chain connects TRBV27 to TRBJ2-1, with 7 bases aligning to TRBD1. The CDR3 is 13 residues long. Looked up from germline, CDR1 is MNHEY and CDR2 is SMNVEV (reference sequence). Trimming took 5 bases from V and 7 from J; bases not matched to a gene: 5. CDR3 DNA sequence: TGTGCCAGCAGTAGGGGGCCGGGGAATGAGCAGTTCTTC. This codes for CASSRGPGNEQFF.

Regarding this clone: This sample also contains other DNA sequences that code for the same CDR3. V usage is TRBV7-9 and J usage is TRBJ1-5, with 9 nucleotides matching TRBD1. The germline CDR1 and CDR2 sequences are SEHNR and FQNEAQ (reference sequence). The ends lost 4 bases at V and 7 bases at J; junction bases unmatched: 2. CDR3 length: 13 residues. Written as DNA, the CDR3 is TGTGCCAGCAGCTCGGACAGGGGACAGCCCCAGCATTTT. The encoded protein is CASSSDRGQPQHF.

This clone was seen more than once but under ten times. The chain joins TRBV30 to TRBJ2-2; D might be TRBD2 (5 bases). Per the germline V gene, CDR1 is GTSNPN and CDR2 is SVGIG (reference sequence). The CDR3 is made up of 16 amino acids. V shed 3 bases and J shed 7 bases, with 21 bases lying between them. The CDR3 sequence: CAWRPGSRTNLGELFF. In DNA form, the CDR3 reads TGTGCCTGGAGACCGGGGTCCCGAACGAACCTCGGGGAGCTGTTTTTT.

The chain combines TRBV29-1 with TRBJ2-2, with 11 bases lining up with TRBD2. Germline V lookup: CDR1 SQVTM, CDR2 ANQGSEA. The V segment lost 8 bases and the J segment 3 bases; nucleotides outside the gene matches: 2. This CDR3 region has 13 residues. The CDR3 is CSSTSGDTGELFF. Here the CDR3 DNA reads TGCAGCTCGACTAGCGGGGACACCGGGGAGCTGTTTTTT.

The rearrangement uses TRBV30 and TRBJ2-7; TRBD1 matches at 9 bases. CDR1 and CDR2 from the germline V gene are GTSNPN and SVGIG (reference sequence). This CDR3 region has 12 residues. The ends lost 3 bases at V and 9 bases at J; junction bases unmatched: 6. In DNA, the CDR3 is TGTGCCTGGAGCCCTTCGACAGGGGGGCAGTACTTC. Its translation: CAWSPSTGGQYF.

This clone was observed a single time. The rearrangement links TRBV7-9 to TRBJ2-1; D uncertain. V lost 1 base, J lost 4 bases, and 14 bases lay in between. The CDR3 length is 16 residues. Germline V gives CDR1 SEHNR, CDR2 FQNEAQ (reference sequence). Here the CDR3 reads CASSLELSSRYNEQFF. The CDR3 DNA reads as TGTGCCAGCAGCTTAGAACTATCTTCGAGGTACAATGAGCAGTTCTTC.

V is TRBV6-1 and J is TRBJ2-1; TRBD1 agrees at 7 bases. Germline-derived CDR1 and CDR2 are MNHNS and SASEGT. Germline trimming cut 2 bases from V and 4 bases from J; bases unmatched to any gene: 8. This CDR3 is built from 16 residues. The DNA for the CDR3 is TGTGCCAGCAGTGAATTCGGCAGGGGGACATACAATGAGCAGTTCTTC. This gives the protein CASSEFGRGTYNEQFF.

V and J are TRBV4-2 and TRBJ2-1; the D is unclear. Between the trimmed V and J ends, which lost 3 bases and 6 bases, there was a span of 3 bases. Germline lookup yields CDR1 LGHNA and CDR2 YNFKEQ. The CDR3 is 11 residues long. The CDR3 loop is CASSHLNEQFF. CDR3 DNA: TGTGCCAGCAGCCACCTCAATGAGCAGTTCTTC.

This clone has only a few counts. The chain carries TRBV4-2 and TRBJ2-5; D assignment may be TRBD1 or TRBD2 (5 bases each). Trimming left V 1 base short and J 5 bases short, with 17 bases between. Germline V lookup: CDR1 LGHNA, CDR2 YNFKEQ. This CDR3 contains 16 residues. This CDR3 reads CASSQVSGGSTETQYF. DNA of the CDR3: TGTGCCAGCAGCCAAGTTTCTGGGGGAAGTACGGAGACCCAGTACTTC.

Written as DNA, the CDR3 is TGTGCCAGTAGTATAGTTAGGGACAGGGGGCGAGGTCAGCCCCAGCATTTT. This translates into CASSIVRDRGRGQPQHF. V is TRBV19 and J is TRBJ1-5; 12 nucleotides line up with TRBD1. Losses at the gene ends were 1 base for V and 6 bases for J; bases not matched to a gene: 7. This CDR3 region has 17 residues. Germline V lookup: CDR1 LNHDA, CDR2 SQIVND (reference sequence).

The rearrangement joins TRBV2 to TRBJ1-2; 7 nucleotides agree with TRBD1. There are 13 residues in the CDR3. Looked up from germline, CDR1 is SNHLY and CDR2 is FYNNEI. In nucleotides, the CDR3 is TGTGTCACCCTTCAGGGAGGGGGCTCTGGCTACACCTTC. It is translated as CVTLQGGGSGYTF.

Only a few counts were recorded for this clone. The chain carries TRBV5-1 and TRBJ2-6; D is uncertain. From germline, CDR1 is SGHRS and CDR2 YFSETQ. Trimming took off 4 bases at V and 0 bases at J, with 2 bases between the two ends. The CDR3 is made up of 13 amino acids. The CDR3 here is CASSISGANVLTF. Here the CDR3 DNA reads TGCGCCAGCAGCATCTCTGGGGCCAACGTCCTGACTTTC.

This clone was seen a single time. The chain recombines TRBV11-2 with TRBJ1-4, with a tentative D call TRBD1 (5 bases). Germline CDR1 SGHAT, CDR2 FQNNGV. This CDR3 contains 14 residues. The ends were cut back, 11 bases at V and 8 bases at J, with 21 bases in the middle. DNA of the CDR3: TGTGCCTCTGGGGGTACAGAAGGAGGGGAAAAACTGTTTTTT. Amino acid sequence: CASGGTEGGEKLFF.